This TCR beta chain is from a study of Tregs in tolerant kidney transplant recipients. Thawed PBMCs were FACS-sorted into unstimulated CD4+CD25+CD127- regulatory T cells, CD4+CD25- non-regulatory cells, CD4 and CD8 cells. General study results and limits: The most relevant donor-specific Treg TCRbeta repertoire apparently came from expansion with activated donor B cells. The small number of patients limits these findings pending further validation. Biological reproducibility was not directly addressed in this study.

Clones were sequenced by immunoSEQ multiplex PCR, and TCRdb holds only the in-frame ones, with some missing. The table includes around 43,000 clones, 91% detected once. V lost 8 bases to trimming and J lost 7 bases, with 18 bases between them. In germline, CDR1 is MNHEY, CDR2 SMNVEV (reference sequence). The CDR3 is made up of 14 amino acids. With respect to this clone: What it binds is not known.

The TCR originated in a human donor in good health. Material for sequencing was Tregs from blood. The gene calls are TRBV27 and TRBJ1-5; tentative D call: TRBD1 (6 bases). The CDR3 DNA reads as TGTGCCAGCTCTAGGGCAGGGGCCCAACAGCCCCAGCATTTT. As protein: CASSRAGAQQPQHF.